This TCR beta chain came from a study of cytomegalovirus exposure and HLA in healthy donors. Whole-study results and caveats: There were some public TCRs occurring in many donors, but most TCR sequences were rare. After further analysis at a later stage, 16,951 TCR beta sequences were associated with HLA alleles at 0.05 false discovery rate.

This clone was seen more than once but under ten times. What it binds is unknown. The PCR had 60 Vbeta and 13 Jbeta primers. TCRdb's table, derived via immunoSEQ multiplex PCR, lists solely in-frame clones and lacks some. The profile covers about 110,000 clones, with 70% to 80% appearing a single time and approximately 3.6% taken by the ten largest. J lost 2 bases, V lost 5 bases, and 11 bases had no gene match. Germline V lookup: CDR1 SGHAT, CDR2 FQNNGV. The CDR3 runs to 17 residues. V and J are TRBV11-2 and TRBJ2-7, with TRBD2 matching over 11 bases. Sequenced sample: PBMCs. The sequence was obtained from a man aged 55 to 70 in good health and CMV-seronegative. CDR3 loop: CASSEGIAGGLPYEQYV. The CDR3 DNA follows: TGTGCCAGCAGCGAAGGGATAGCGGGGGGGCTACCCTACGAGCAGTACGTC.